A selection of T cell receptor beta chains follows, all from one sample in a study of shared clonotypes between healthy human individuals. Generated by immunoSEQ multiplex PCR, the TCRdb table keeps only in-frame clones and is missing some. The data hold under 1 million clones, with roughly 92% observed a single time. The material sequenced was naive CD8+ T cells sorted from blood. These receptors all come from a young man in good health. CDR3s include the opening cysteine and the closing phenylalanine or tryptophan. Fields, in order: J gene, V gene, D gene, clone size, CDR3 protein, CDR3 DNA. The D gene is left open where the match is weak. Rows may omit the clone size; those that give it use once, few, many or a size class.

>TRBJ2-7|TRBV7-9|NA|NA
CASSHWDTYSYEQYF
TGTGCCAGCAGCCATTGGGACACCTACTCCTACGAGCAGTACTTC
>TRBJ1-1|TRBV5-6|NA|NA
CASSLNRVSTEAFF
TGTGCCAGCAGCTTGAACAGGGTGAGCACTGAAGCTTTCTTT
>TRBJ2-3|TRBV5-1|NA|once
CASSLERVGTDTQYF
TGCGCCAGCAGCTTGGAAAGGGTGGGCACAGATACGCAGTATTTT
>TRBJ1-1|TRBV19|NA|NA
CASSPWIGGGNTEAFF
TGTGCCAGTAGTCCATGGATCGGAGGAGGGAACACTGAAGCTTTCTTT
>TRBJ2-1|TRBV18|NA|NA
CASSLSAGRPYNEQFF
TGTGCCAGCTCACTCTCGGCGGGAAGACCCTACAATGAGCAGTTCTTC
>TRBJ2-1|TRBV5-1|NA|NA
CASSSTRANEQFF
TGCGCCAGCAGCTCGACTCGGGCCAATGAGCAGTTCTTC
>TRBJ2-7|TRBV7-8|NA|NA
CASSLTGPEQYF
TGTGCCAGCAGCTTGACCGGGCCGGAGCAGTACTTC
>TRBJ2-7|TRBV5-3|NA|NA
CARSYEQYF
TGTGCCAGAAGCTACGAGCAGTACTTC
>TRBJ2-2|TRBV7-9|NA|NA
CASSLLGGADTGELFF
TGTGCCAGCAGCTTACTGGGGGGCGCGGACACCGGGGAGCTGTTTTTT
>TRBJ1-1|TRBV10-3|NA|NA
CAISEFAGRQRLRDTEAFF
TGTGCCATCAGTGAGTTCGCAGGACGCCAGAGGCTGCGGGACACTGAAGCTTTCTTT
>TRBJ2-5|TRBV27|NA|NA
CAIGQRLETQYF
TGTGCCATCGGACAGAGGCTAGAGACCCAGTACTTC
>TRBJ2-2|TRBV9|NA|NA
CASSPDGGELFF
TGTGCCAGCAGCCCAGACGGCGGGGAGCTGTTTTTT
>TRBJ1-5|TRBV19|NA|NA
CASSPRGPSNQPQHF
TGTGCCAGTAGTCCCCGGGGCCCTAGCAATCAGCCCCAGCATTTT
>TRBJ2-7|TRBV14|NA|NA
CASSPHGYEQYF
TGTGCCAGCAGCCCCCATGGCTACGAGCAGTACTTC
>TRBJ2-7|TRBV28|TRBD2|NA
CASSSLGGVAGTSYEQYF
TGTGCCAGCAGCTCCCTCGGTGGGGTAGCGGGAACCTCCTACGAGCAGTACTTC
>TRBJ2-2|TRBV28|NA|NA
CASSFPGYAGELFF
TGTGCCAGCAGTTTTCCAGGGTACGCCGGGGAGCTGTTTTTT
>TRBJ2-7|TRBV5-1|NA|NA
CASSLAQDSSYEQYF
TGCGCCAGCAGCTTGGCCCAGGACAGCTCCTACGAGCAGTACTTC
>TRBJ2-7|TRBV27|NA|NA
CATGDHEQYF
TGTGCCACAGGGGATCACGAGCAGTACTTC